These 25 T cell receptor beta chains were sequenced from one sample in a study of T cells after yellow fever vaccination. A single record per CDR3 protein comes from TCRdb applying MiXCR to the 5' RACE reads. The sample has fewer than 150,000 distinct CDR3 sequences, 7.7% seen once; the top ten hold roughly 0.77%. Specimen: CD4+ T cells sorted from PBMCs, collected 5 days after the yellow fever booster vaccination. These receptor sequences come from a man younger than 45 who received the YFV17D yellow fever vaccine.

For this clonotype: One base away lies a much larger clone, so this may be a sequencing read error. No conserved phenylalanine or tryptophan ends this CDR3, so it is likely a read error. The CDR3 reads CASSLGLAGYTEAFY. The CDR3 coding sequence is TGCGCCAGCAGCTTGGGTCTCGCCGGCTACACTGAAGCTTTCTAT. The chain links TRBV5-1 to TRBJ1-1; D gene unclear. Germline assignment: CDR1 SGHRS and CDR2 YFSETQ. CDR3 length: 15 residues. The V end was cut by 0 bases, the J end by 3 bases, with 12 bases between.

This clonotype was detected ten times or more. The chain carries TRBV7-2 and TRBJ2-5, with D possibly called TRBD1 or TRBD2 (5 bases each). The CDR3 has 14 residues. Trimming cost V 1 base and J 6 bases, with 12 bases left between them. The germline gives CDR1 SGHTA, CDR2 FQGNSA. CDR3 sequence reads: CASSLEGTPKTQYF. In DNA, the CDR3 is TGTGCCAGCAGCTTAGAGGGGACCCCCAAGACCCAGTACTTC. Based on the CDR3 plus reference TRBV7-2 and TRBJ2-5, the full variable domain is GAGVSQSPSNKVTEKGKDVELRCDPISGHTALYWYRQSLGQGLEFLIYFQGNSAPDKSGLPSDRFSAERTGGSVSTLTIQRTQQEDSAVYLCASSLEGTPKTQYFGPGTRLLVL.

At least ten counts were recorded for this clonotype. The chain couples TRBV20-1 to TRBJ2-5; TRBD2 matches at 13 bases. The length of the CDR3 is 18 residues. Trimming took 0 bases from V and 5 from J; bases not matched to a gene: 12. Germline values: CDR1 DFQATT, CDR2 SNEGSKA (reference sequence). The CDR3, as DNA: TGCAGTGCTAGAGATCGGAGGGGACTAGCGGGATTGGATGAGACCCAGTACTTC. It is translated as CSARDRRGLAGLDETQYF.

This clonotype was detected ten times or more. V and J are TRBV6-5 and TRBJ2-3; D possibly matches TRBD1 or TRBD2 (5 bases each). Germline V lookup: CDR1 MNHEY, CDR2 SVGAGI. The CDR3 spans 16 residues. Between the trimmed V and J ends, which lost 1 base and 3 bases, there was a span of 14 bases. Here the CDR3 reads CASSYFGQGGTDTQYF. In nucleotides, the CDR3 is TGTGCCAGCAGTTACTTCGGCCAGGGCGGGACAGATACGCAGTATTTT.

Details on this clonotype: A much larger clone differs from this one at a single base, so this may be a read error. The rearrangement links TRBV28 to TRBJ2-1, with TRBD2 identical over 7 bases. Germline loops: CDR1 MDHEN, CDR2 SYDVKM. CDR3 length: 16 amino acids. In DNA form, the CDR3 reads TGTGTCAGCAGAGGCTCAAGCGGGACCTCCTACAATGAGCAGTTCTTC. Protein sequence: CVSRGSSGTSYNEQFF.

This clonotype appeared a few times. The J gene is TRBJ1-6, the V gene TRBV19; D call uncertain. The CDR3 contains 12 residues. Trimming removed 5 bases from V and 10 bases from J, with 9 bases in between. CDR1 is LNHDA and CDR2 is SQIVND in the germline V gene (reference sequence). The CDR3 sequence is CASSVTASPLHF. Written as DNA, the CDR3 is TGTGCCAGTAGTGTTACAGCATCACCCCTCCACTTT.

In its sample, this clonotype was seen many times. The chain is built from TRBV5-1 and TRBJ2-5; D is tentatively TRBD1 or TRBD2 (6 bases each). V lost 4 bases to trimming and J lost 0 bases, with 16 bases between them. Per germline, CDR1 SGHRS and CDR2 YFSETQ. This CDR3 has 16 amino acids. The CDR3 protein is CASSPRGSGYQETQYF. The CDR3 DNA sequence: TGCGCCAGCAGCCCCAGGGGTAGCGGATACCAAGAGACCCAGTACTTC.

The chain recombines TRBV21-1 with TRBJ1-5. TRBV21-1 is noted as a pseudogene. This CDR3 has 13 amino acids. Here the CDR3 DNA reads TGTGCCAGCAGCAATGGTCGTTTTTGGCCCCAGCATTTT. Translated: CASSNGRFWPQHF.

This clonotype appeared many times. This chain links TRBV10-3 with TRBJ2-7, with D perhaps matching TRBD2 (5 bases). CDR3 length equals 16 residues. Trimming took 6 bases from V and 0 from J, leaving 18 bases between them. Germline assignment: CDR1 ENHRY and CDR2 SYGVKD. Here the CDR3 DNA reads TGTGCCATCAGGGACTCCGGTGCGGTTAGCTCCTACGAGCAGTACTTC. This gives the protein CAIRDSGAVSSYEQYF.

The table lists this clonotype with many counts. The chain uses TRBV20-1 and TRBJ1-4, with D perhaps TRBD1 (5 bases). V lost 6 bases, J lost 7 bases, and 12 bases lay in between. There are 12 residues in the CDR3. From germline, CDR1 is DFQATT and CDR2 SNEGSKA (reference sequence). The CDR3 here is CSAPGGSEKLFF. CDR3 bases: TGCAGTGCACCGGGGGGAAGTGAAAAACTGTTTTTT.

This clonotype showed up many times. CDR3 in amino acids: CASSLEVGINEQFF. The CDR3 DNA reads as TGCGCCAGCAGCTTGGAAGTGGGCATCAATGAGCAGTTCTTC. The chain recombines TRBV5-1 with TRBJ2-1, with no clear D. CDR1 and CDR2 (germline): SGHRS, YFSETQ. Trimming left V 0 bases short and J 6 bases short, with 10 bases between. This CDR3 region has 14 residues.

There are many counts of this clonotype. This chain uses TRBV9 with TRBJ1-3, with D uncertain. The CDR3 contains 14 residues. Germline CDR1 is SGDLS and CDR2 is YYNGEE. The germline V and J ends were trimmed by 1 base and 4 bases, with 9 bases remaining between them. CDR3 in amino acids: CASSVSVEGNTIYF. The CDR3 DNA reads as TGTGCCAGCAGCGTATCAGTGGAAGGAAACACCATATATTTT.

This clonotype appeared many times. The V and J genes are TRBV28 and TRBJ2-7; D gene uncertain. In germline, CDR1 is MDHEN, CDR2 SYDVKM. The CDR3 consists of 13 residues. V gave up 10 bases and J gave up 8 bases, with 21 bases separating them. The CDR3 sequence: CATVESPAFQQYF. In DNA, the CDR3 is TGTGCCACTGTAGAGTCACCCGCCTTCCAGCAGTACTTC.

The sample holds a few counts of this clonotype. The rearrangement uses TRBV19 and TRBJ2-5, with TRBD2 matching 13 bases. This CDR3 region has 15 residues. Unmatched junction bases numbered 0, after V lost 3 bases and J lost 2 bases. Germline V gives CDR1 LNHDA, CDR2 SQIVND (reference sequence). The CDR3: CASSMGLAGQETQYF. The CDR3 DNA follows: TGTGCCAGTAGTATGGGACTAGCGGGACAAGAGACCCAGTACTTC.

This clonotype was seen at least ten times. J is TRBJ2-7 and V is TRBV18, with D tentatively TRBD1 (6 bases). V lost 1 base, J lost 2 bases, and 15 bases lay in between. The germline gives CDR1 KGHSH, CDR2 LQKENI. This CDR3 has 16 residues. The CDR3 DNA is TGTGCCAGCTCACCACTTATCGGACAGTCAGCCTACGAGCAGTACTTC. This encodes CASSPLIGQSAYEQYF. The full variable domain, in which reference TRBV18 and TRBJ2-7 provide the parts outside the CDR3, is NAGVMQNPRHLVRRRGQEARLRCSPMKGHSHVYWYRQLPEEGLKFMVYLQKENIIDESGMPKERFSAEFPKEGPSILRIQQVVRGDSAAYFCASSPLIGQSAYEQYFGPGTRLTVT.

In this sample, this clonotype turned up many times. The V gene is TRBV10-3, the J gene TRBJ2-2; 8 bases match TRBD1. The CDR3 covers 14 residues. V shed 7 bases and J 7 bases; nucleotides not matched to a gene: 8. The germline CDR1 and CDR2 sequences are ENHRY and SYGVKD. The CDR3 here is CAIMATGVDGELFF. As DNA, the CDR3 is TGTGCCATCATGGCGACAGGGGTTGACGGGGAGCTGTTTTTT.

A word on this clonotype: A much larger clone is a single base away; this may be a read error. V usage is TRBV12-3 or TRBV12-4 and J usage is TRBJ2-5; D is undetermined. V gave up 5 bases and J gave up 7 bases, with 20 bases separating them. This CDR3 is built from 15 residues. CDR3: CASSPAWVTLGTQYF. Written as DNA, the CDR3 is TGTGCCAGCAGTCCAGCATGGGTAACATTGGGGACCCAGTACTTC.

Comment on this clonotype: A read error may explain this, as a much larger clone is one base away. The chain joins TRBV12-3 or TRBV12-4 to TRBJ2-3; D perhaps matches TRBD1 (7 bases). The CDR3 totals 15 residues. CDR3 nucleotides: TGTGCCAACAGTTTAGCGCAGGGGGGTACAGATACGCAGTATTTT. Amino acids: CANSLAQGGTDTQYF.

This clonotype has a count of ten or more. The rearrangement uses TRBV11-2 and TRBJ1-1; 7 bases line up with TRBD1. Germline assignment: CDR1 SGHAT and CDR2 FQNNGV. V shed 5 bases, J shed 5 bases, and the junction held 8 bases outside the gene matches. The CDR3 is 14 residues long. This CDR3 reads CASSRGQAGTEAFF. As DNA, the CDR3 is TGTGCCAGCAGCCGAGGACAGGCGGGGACTGAAGCTTTCTTT.

This clonotype was detected ten times or more. V gene TRBV27 combines with J gene TRBJ2-1; TRBD2 matches 14 bases. This CDR3 is 14 amino acids long. V shed 6 bases and J 9 bases; nucleotides not matched to a gene: 4. The V gene's germline CDR1 is MNHEY and CDR2 SMNVEV (reference sequence). This CDR3 is CASSGTSGSREQFF. CDR3 coding DNA: TGTGCCAGCAGCGGGACTAGCGGGAGTCGTGAGCAGTTCTTC.

This clonotype has a count of ten or more. This sequence joins TRBV4-3 and TRBJ2-1; 8 nucleotides agree with TRBD2. V lost 2 bases and J lost 8; bases outside the gene matches: 8. The CDR3 extends over 15 amino acids. Germline CDR1 LGHNA, CDR2 YSLEER. CDR3 in DNA: TGCGCCAGCAGCCAATCCAGGACTAGCTTCGATGAGCAGTTCTTC. Encoded protein: CASSQSRTSFDEQFF.

This clonotype was counted at least ten times. V and J are TRBV20-1 and TRBJ2-3; maybe TRBD2 (6 bases). The CDR3 has 15 residues. The germline V gene has CDR1 DFQATT and CDR2 SNEGSKA (reference sequence). The ends were cut back, 2 bases at V and 3 bases at J, with 15 bases in the middle. CDR3 region: CSARSPAEGTDTQYF. The CDR3 DNA reads as TGCAGTGCTAGATCTCCCGCGGAGGGGACAGATACGCAGTATTTT.

In this sample, this clonotype turned up many times. As DNA, the CDR3 is TGTGCCAGCAGTAGCCCAGCGGGAGGAGATACGCAGTATTTT. This sequence encodes CASSSPAGGDTQYF. The chain couples TRBV6-5 to TRBJ2-3, with 9 bases aligning to TRBD2. With V trimmed by 5 bases and J by 5 bases, 5 bases remained unmatched. Germline values: CDR1 MNHEY, CDR2 SVGAGI. The CDR3 sequence is 14 residues long.

This clonotype was picked up many times. The CDR3 region is CASSSRANNEQFF. The CDR3 DNA reads as TGCGCCAGCAGCTCCCGGGCTAACAATGAGCAGTTCTTC. The chain couples TRBV5-1 to TRBJ2-1, with unresolved D. Trimming took 3 bases from V and 5 from J, leaving 9 bases between them. This CDR3 spans 13 amino acids. The germline V gene has CDR1 SGHRS and CDR2 YFSETQ.

This clonotype was seen at least ten times. V and J are TRBV5-1 and TRBJ2-5; a possible D gene is TRBD1 (5 bases). Trimming pared 1 base from V and 2 bases from J, leaving 12 bases between. Germline values: CDR1 SGHRS, CDR2 YFSETQ. The CDR3 length is 15 residues. The CDR3 loop reads CASSLQGRLQETQYF. The CDR3, as DNA: TGCGCCAGCAGCTTGCAGGGCCGGTTACAAGAGACCCAGTACTTC.